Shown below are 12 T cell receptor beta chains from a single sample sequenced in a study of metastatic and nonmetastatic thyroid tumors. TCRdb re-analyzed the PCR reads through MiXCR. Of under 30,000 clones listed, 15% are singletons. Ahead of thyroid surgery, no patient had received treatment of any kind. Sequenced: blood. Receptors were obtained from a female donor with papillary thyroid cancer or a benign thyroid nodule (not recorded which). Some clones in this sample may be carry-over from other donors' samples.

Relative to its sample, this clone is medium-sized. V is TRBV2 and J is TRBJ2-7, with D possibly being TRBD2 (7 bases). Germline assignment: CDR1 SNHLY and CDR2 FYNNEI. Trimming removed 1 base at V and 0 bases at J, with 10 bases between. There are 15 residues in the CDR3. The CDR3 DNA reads TGTGCCAGCAGTGAAGGGCGGGGGCACTCCTACGAGCAGTACTTC. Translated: CASSEGRGHSYEQYF.

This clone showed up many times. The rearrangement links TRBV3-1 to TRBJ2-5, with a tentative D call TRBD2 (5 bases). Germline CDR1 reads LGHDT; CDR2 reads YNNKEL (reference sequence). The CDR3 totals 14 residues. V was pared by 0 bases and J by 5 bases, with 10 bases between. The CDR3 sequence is CASSQERAGETQYF. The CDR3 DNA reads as TGTGCCAGCAGCCAAGAGAGGGCCGGGGAGACCCAGTACTTC.

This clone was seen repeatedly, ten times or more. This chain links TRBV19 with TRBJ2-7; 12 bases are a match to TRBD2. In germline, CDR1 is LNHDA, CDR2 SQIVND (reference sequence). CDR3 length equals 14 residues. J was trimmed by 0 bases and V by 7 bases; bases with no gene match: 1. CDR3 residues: CASKTSGSSYEQYF. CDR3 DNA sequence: TGTGCCAGTAAGACTAGCGGGAGCTCCTACGAGCAGTACTTC.

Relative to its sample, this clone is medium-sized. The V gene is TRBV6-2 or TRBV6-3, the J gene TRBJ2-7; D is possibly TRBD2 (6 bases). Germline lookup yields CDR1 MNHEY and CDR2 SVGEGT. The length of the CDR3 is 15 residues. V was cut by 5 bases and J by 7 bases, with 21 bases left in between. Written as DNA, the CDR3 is TGTGCCAGCAGTCCCAGGGCGGTCCCGGCGGGGGAGCAGTACTTC. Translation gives CASSPRAVPAGEQYF.

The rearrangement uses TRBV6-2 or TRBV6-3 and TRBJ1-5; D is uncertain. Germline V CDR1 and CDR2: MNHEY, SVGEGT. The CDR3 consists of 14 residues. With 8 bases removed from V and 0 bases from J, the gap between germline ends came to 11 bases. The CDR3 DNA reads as TGTGCCAGCGTTTTCGGAGATAGCAATCAGCCCCAGCATTTT. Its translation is CASVFGDSNQPQHF.

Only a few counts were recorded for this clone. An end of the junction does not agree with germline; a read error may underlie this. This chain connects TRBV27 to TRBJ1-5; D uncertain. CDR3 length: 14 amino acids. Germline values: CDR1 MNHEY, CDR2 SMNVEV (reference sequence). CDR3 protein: CASSPGKGDQPQHF. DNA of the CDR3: TGTGCCAGCAGCCCCGGAAAGGGCGATCAGCCCCAGCACTTT.

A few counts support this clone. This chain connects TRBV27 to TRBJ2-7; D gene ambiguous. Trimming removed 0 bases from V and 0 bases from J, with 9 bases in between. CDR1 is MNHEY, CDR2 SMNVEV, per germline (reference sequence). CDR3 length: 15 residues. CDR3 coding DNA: TGTGCCAGCAGTTTATCCCGGCAAAGCTCCTACGAGCAGTACTTC. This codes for CASSLSRQSSYEQYF.

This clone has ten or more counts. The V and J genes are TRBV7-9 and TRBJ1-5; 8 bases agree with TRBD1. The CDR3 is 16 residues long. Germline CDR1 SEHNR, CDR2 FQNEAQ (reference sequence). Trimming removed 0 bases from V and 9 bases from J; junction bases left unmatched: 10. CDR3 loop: CASSLAGQGAGAPQHF. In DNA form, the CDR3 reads TGTGCCAGCAGCTTAGCGGGCCAGGGGGCCGGAGCGCCCCAGCATTTT. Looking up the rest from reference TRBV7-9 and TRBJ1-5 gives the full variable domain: DTGVSQNPRHKITKRGQNVTFRCDPISEHNRLYWYRQTLGQGPEFLTYFQNEAQLEKSRLLSDRFSAERPKGSFSTLEIQRTEQGDSAMYLCASSLAGQGAGAPQHFGDGTRLSIL.

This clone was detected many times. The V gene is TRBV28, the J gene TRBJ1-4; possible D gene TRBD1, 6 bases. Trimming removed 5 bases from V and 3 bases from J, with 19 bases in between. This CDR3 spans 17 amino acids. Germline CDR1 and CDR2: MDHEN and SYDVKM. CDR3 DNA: TGTGCCAGCAGTAAGAGCGGGGGGGGCGACGCTAATGAAAAACTGTTTTTT. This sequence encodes CASSKSGGGDANEKLFF.

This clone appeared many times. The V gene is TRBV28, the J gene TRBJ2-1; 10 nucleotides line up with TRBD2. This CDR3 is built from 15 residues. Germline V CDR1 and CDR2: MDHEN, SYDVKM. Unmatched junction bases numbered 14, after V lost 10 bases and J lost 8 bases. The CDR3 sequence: CANQEREGRSYEQFF. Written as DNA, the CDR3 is TGTGCCAATCAGGAGCGGGAGGGCCGTAGCTATGAGCAGTTCTTC.

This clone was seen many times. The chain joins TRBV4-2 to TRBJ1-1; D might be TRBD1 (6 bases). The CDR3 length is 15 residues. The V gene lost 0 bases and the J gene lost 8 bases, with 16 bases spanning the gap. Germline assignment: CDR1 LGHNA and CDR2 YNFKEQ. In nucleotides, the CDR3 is TGTGCCAGCAGCCAAGAGGGGGCCTTCGGAAAAGAAGCTTTCTTT. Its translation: CASSQEGAFGKEAFF.

CDR3 DNA: TGTGCCAGCCTAAGACAGGGAAACACCGGGGAGCTGTTTTTT. Translating it yields CASLRQGNTGELFF. The chain is built from TRBV18 and TRBJ2-2; 7 positions agree with TRBD1. The junction had 5 bases not matched to a gene; V was cut back by 8 bases and J by 2 bases. Germline V gene data show CDR1 as KGHSH and CDR2 as LQKENI. The CDR3 sequence is 14 residues long. The full variable domain, with the rest looked up from reference TRBV18 and TRBJ2-2, is NAGVMQNPRHLVRRRGQEARLRCSPMKGHSHVYWYRQLPEEGLKFMVYLQKENIIDESGMPKERFSAEFPKEGPSILRIQQVVRGDSAAYFCASLRQGNTGELFFGEGSRLTVL.